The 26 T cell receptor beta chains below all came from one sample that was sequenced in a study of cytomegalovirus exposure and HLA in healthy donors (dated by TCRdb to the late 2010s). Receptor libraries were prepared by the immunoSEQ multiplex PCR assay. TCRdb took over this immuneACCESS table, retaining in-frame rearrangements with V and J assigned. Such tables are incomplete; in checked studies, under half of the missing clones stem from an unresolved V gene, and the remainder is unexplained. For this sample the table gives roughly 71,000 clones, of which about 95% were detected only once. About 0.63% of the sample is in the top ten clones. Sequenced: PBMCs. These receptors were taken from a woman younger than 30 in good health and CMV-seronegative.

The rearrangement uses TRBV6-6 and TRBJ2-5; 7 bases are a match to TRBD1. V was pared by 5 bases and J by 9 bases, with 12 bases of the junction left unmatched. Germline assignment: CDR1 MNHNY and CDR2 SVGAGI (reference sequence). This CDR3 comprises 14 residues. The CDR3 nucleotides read TGTGCCAGCAGTACCGGACAGGTTCCAGGGGCCCAGTACTTC. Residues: CASSTGQVPGAQYF.

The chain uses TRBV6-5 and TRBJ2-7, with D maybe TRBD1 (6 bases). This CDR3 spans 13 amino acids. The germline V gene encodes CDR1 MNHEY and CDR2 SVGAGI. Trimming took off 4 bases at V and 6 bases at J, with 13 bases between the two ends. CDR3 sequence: CASSSGEWSEQYF. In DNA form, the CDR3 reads TGTGCCAGCAGTTCAGGGGAATGGAGCGAGCAGTACTTC.

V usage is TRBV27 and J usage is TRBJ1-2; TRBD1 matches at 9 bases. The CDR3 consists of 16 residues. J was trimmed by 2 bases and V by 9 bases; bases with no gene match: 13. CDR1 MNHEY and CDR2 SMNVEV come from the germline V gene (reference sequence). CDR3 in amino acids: CASLYRGDRVNYGYTF. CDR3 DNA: TGTGCCAGTCTCTACCGCGGGGACAGGGTGAACTATGGCTACACCTTC.

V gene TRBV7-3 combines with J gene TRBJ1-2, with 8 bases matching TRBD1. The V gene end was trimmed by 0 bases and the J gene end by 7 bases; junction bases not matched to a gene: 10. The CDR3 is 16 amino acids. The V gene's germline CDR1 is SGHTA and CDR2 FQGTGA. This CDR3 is CASSLTGVRGRVGYTF. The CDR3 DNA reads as TGTGCCAGCAGCTTAACTGGTGTCAGGGGGCGCGTTGGCTACACCTTC.

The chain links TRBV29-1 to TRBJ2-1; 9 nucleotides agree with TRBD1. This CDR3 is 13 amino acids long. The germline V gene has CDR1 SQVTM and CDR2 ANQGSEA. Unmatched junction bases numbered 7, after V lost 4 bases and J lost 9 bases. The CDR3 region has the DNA TGCAGCGTTGCTCTACAGGGGGCCGGTGAGCAGTTCTTC. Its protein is CSVALQGAGEQFF.

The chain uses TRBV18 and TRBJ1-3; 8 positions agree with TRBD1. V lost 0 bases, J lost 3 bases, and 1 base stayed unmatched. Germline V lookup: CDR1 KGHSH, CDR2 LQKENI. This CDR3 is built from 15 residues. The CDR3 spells CASSPPGTGGNTIYF. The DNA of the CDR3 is TGTGCCAGCTCACCACCAGGGACAGGTGGAAACACCATATATTTT. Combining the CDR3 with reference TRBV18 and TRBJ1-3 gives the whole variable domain NAGVMQNPRHLVRRRGQEARLRCSPMKGHSHVYWYRQLPEEGLKFMVYLQKENIIDESGMPKERFSAEFPKEGPSILRIQQVVRGDSAAYFCASSPPGTGGNTIYFGEGSWLTVV.

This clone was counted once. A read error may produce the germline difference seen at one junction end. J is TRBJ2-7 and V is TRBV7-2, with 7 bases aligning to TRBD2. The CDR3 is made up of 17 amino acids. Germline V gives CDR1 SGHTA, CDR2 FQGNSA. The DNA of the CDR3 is TGTGCCAGCAGCCTAGCCGGGGGGTGGACTCAGAACTACGAGCAGTACTTC. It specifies CASSLAGGWTQNYEQYF. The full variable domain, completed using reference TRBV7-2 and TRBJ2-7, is GAGVSQSPSNKVTEKGKDVELRCDPISGHTALYWYRQSLGQGLEFLIYFQGNSAPDKSGLPSDRFSAERTGGSVSTLTIQRTQQEDSAVYLCASSLAGGWTQNYEQYFGPGTRLTVT.

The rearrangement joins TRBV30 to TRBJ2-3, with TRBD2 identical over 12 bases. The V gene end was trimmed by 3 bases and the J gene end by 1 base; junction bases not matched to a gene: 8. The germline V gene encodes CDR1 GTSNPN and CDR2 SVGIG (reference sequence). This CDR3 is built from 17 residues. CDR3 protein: CAWSFLAGGPGTDTQYF. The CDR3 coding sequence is TGTGCCTGGAGCTTTCTAGCGGGGGGGCCGGGCACAGATACGCAGTATTTT.

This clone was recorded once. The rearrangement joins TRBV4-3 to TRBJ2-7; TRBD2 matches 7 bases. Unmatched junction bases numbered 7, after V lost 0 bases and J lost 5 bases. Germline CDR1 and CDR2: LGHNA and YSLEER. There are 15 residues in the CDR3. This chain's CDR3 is CASSQDRSGANEQYF. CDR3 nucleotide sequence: TGCGCCAGCAGCCAAGATCGGAGCGGGGCTAACGAGCAGTACTTC.

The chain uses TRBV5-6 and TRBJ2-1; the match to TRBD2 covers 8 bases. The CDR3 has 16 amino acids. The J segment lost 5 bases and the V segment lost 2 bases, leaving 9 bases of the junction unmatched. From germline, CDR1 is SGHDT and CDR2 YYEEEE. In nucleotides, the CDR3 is TGTGCCAGCAGCTTTGGTGGTAGCGGGGTACACAATGAGCAGTTCTTC. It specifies CASSFGGSGVHNEQFF. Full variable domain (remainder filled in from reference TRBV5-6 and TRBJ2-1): DAGVTQSPTHLIKTRGQQVTLRCSPKSGHDTVSWYQQALGQGPQFIFQYYEEEERQRGNFPDRFSGHQFPNYSSELNVNALLLGDSALYLCASSFGGSGVHNEQFFGPGTRLTVL.

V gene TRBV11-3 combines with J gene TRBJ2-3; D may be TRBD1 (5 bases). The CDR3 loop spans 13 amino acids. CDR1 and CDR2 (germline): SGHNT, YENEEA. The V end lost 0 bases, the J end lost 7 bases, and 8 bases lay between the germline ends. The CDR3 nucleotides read TGTGCCAGCAGCTTAGAGCAGGGAAATACGCAGTATTTT. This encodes CASSLEQGNTQYF.

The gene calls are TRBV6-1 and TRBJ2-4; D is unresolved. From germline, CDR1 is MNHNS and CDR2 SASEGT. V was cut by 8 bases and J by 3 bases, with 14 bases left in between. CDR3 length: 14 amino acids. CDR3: CASQMTLLKNIQYF. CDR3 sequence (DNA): TGTGCCAGCCAGATGACTCTACTCAAAAACATTCAGTACTTC.

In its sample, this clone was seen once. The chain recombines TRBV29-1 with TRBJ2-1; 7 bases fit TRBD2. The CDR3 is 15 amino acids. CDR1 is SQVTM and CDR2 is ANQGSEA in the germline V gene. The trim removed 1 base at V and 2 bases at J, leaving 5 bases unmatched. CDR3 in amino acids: CSVEGSGGTYNEQFF. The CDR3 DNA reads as TGCAGCGTTGAAGGATCCGGGGGGACCTACAATGAGCAGTTCTTC.

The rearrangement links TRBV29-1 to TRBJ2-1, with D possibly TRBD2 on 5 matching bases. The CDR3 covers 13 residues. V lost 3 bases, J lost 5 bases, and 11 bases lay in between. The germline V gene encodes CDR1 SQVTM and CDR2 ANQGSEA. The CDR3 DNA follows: TGCAGCGTTGACGAAGACTATCACAATGAGCAGTTCTTC. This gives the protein CSVDEDYHNEQFF.

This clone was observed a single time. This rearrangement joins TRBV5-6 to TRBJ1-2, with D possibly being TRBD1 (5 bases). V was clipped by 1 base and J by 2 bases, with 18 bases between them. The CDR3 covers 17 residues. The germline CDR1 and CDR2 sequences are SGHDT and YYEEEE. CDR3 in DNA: TGTGCCAGCAGCTTGTATCTGTCTCGGGGACTCAACTATGGCTACACCTTC. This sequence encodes CASSLYLSRGLNYGYTF.

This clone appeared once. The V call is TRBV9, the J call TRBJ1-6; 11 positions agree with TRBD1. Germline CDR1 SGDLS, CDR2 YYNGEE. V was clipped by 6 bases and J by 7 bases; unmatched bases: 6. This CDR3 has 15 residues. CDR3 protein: CASTDGTGGNSPLHF. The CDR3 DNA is TGTGCCAGCACCGACGGGACAGGGGGGAATTCACCCCTCCACTTT.

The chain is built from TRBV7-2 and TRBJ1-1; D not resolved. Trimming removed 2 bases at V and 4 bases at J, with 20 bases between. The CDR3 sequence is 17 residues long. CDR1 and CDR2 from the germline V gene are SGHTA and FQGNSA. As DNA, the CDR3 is TGTGCCAGCAGCTTAACGGTTGGGTCGATAAGGAGCACTGAAGCTTTCTTT. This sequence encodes CASSLTVGSIRSTEAFF.

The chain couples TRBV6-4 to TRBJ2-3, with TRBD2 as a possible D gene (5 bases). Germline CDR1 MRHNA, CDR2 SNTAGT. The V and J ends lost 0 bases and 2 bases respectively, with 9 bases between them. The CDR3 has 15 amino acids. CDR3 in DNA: TGTGCCAGCAGTGACTCGGACGGGGTCACAGATACGCAGTATTTT. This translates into CASSDSDGVTDTQYF.

The CDR3 is CASRSTPGTEAFF. CDR3 nucleotide sequence: TGTGCCAGCAGATCTACTCCCGGGACTGAAGCTTTCTTT. The J gene is TRBJ1-1, the V gene TRBV5-4; D not certain. This CDR3 is built from 13 residues. Between the trimmed V and J ends, which lost 5 bases and 5 bases, there was a span of 13 bases. Germline lookup yields CDR1 SGHNT and CDR2 YYREEE (reference sequence).

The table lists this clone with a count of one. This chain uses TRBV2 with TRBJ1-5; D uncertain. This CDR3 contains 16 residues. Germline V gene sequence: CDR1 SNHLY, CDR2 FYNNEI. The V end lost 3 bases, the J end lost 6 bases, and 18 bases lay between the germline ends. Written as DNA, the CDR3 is TGTGCCAGCAGTGACAAGTTAAGCGGGCACGGTCAGCCCCAGCATTTT. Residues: CASSDKLSGHGQPQHF.

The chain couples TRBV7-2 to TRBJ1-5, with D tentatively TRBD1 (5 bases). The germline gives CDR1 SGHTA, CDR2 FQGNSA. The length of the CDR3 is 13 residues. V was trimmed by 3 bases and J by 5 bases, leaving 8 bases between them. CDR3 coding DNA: TGTGCCAGCAGCTTGTTCAGGGATCAGCCCCAGCATTTT. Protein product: CASSLFRDQPQHF.

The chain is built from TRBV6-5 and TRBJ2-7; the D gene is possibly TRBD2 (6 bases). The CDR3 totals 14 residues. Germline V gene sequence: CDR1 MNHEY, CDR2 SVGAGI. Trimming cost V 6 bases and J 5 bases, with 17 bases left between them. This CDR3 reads CASSPGTRSNEQYF. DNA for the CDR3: TGTGCCAGCAGCCCCGGGACTCGTAGTAACGAGCAGTACTTC.

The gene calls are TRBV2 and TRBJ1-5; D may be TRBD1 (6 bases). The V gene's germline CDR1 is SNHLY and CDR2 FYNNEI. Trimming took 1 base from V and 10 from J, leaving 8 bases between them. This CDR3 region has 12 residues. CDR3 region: CASSEDRDPQHF. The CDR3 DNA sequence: TGTGCCAGCAGTGAAGACAGGGACCCCCAGCATTTT.

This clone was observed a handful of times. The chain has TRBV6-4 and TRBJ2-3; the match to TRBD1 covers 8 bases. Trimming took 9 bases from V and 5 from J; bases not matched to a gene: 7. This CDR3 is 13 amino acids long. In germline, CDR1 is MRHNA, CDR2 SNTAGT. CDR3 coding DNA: TGTGCCAGTTCGACAGGGGAAAAAGATACGCAGTATTTT. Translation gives CASSTGEKDTQYF.

The CDR3 loop is CASSLAWGQGSVNTEAFF. The CDR3 coding sequence is TGTGCCAGCTCCCTAGCTTGGGGGCAAGGTTCAGTGAACACTGAAGCTTTCTTT. The gene calls are TRBV18 and TRBJ1-1; maybe TRBD1 (6 bases). This CDR3 comprises 18 residues. Trimming took off 6 bases at V and 0 bases at J, with 23 bases between the two ends. CDR1 is KGHSH, CDR2 LQKENI, per germline.

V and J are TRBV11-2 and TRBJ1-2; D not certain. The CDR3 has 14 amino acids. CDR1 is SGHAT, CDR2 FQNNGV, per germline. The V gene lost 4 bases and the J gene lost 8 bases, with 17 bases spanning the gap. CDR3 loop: CASSSSKIWEGYTF. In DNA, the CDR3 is TGTGCCAGCAGCTCCTCAAAAATATGGGAGGGCTACACCTTC.